This T cell receptor beta chain stems from a study of blood T cell repertoires in COVID-19. The protocol was immunoSEQ multiplex PCR, while the TCRdb copy is restricted to in-frame clones and leaves out a portion. The sample shows 200,000 to 250,000 clones, around 86% of them seen only once. A single count supports this clone. Sequencing used peripheral blood. The TCR sequence derives from an elderly woman with COVID-19, enrolled during active disease.

The CDR3: CASSWGLAGYFNEQFF. DNA of the CDR3: TGTGCCAGCAGCTGGGGGCTAGCGGGATATTTTAATGAGCAGTTCTTC. J is TRBJ2-1 and V is TRBV5-5; 9 bases are shared with TRBD2. V dropped 3 bases and J dropped 7; count of bases not matched to a gene: 11. Germline CDR1 SGHKS, CDR2 YYEKEE (reference sequence). The CDR3 is 16 amino acids.